Each of the 24 T cell receptor beta chains below was sequenced from the same sample in a study of cytomegalovirus exposure and HLA in healthy donors. The PCR made use of 60 Vbeta and 13 Jbeta primers. Some clones are missing from TCRdb's copy, which holds only in-frame ones; the method was immunoSEQ multiplex PCR. Of approximately 150,000 clones detected, just under 80% appear once; the ten largest clones hold under 9%. The source material was PBMCs. Receptor source: a woman in her thirties or forties in good health and CMV-seropositive.

This clone was seen once. The chain links TRBV7-9 to TRBJ2-1; tentative D call: TRBD1 (6 bases). V lost 7 bases and J 9 bases, leaving 13 bases between the germline ends. The CDR3 has 12 amino acids. Germline CDR1 SEHNR, CDR2 FQNEAQ (reference sequence). The chain's CDR3 is CASKSGESEQFF. As DNA, the CDR3 is TGTGCCAGCAAATCAGGGGAAAGTGAGCAGTTCTTC.

V is TRBV5-1 and J is TRBJ1-4; no firm D call. V shed 0 bases and J shed 0 bases, with 15 bases lying between them. This CDR3 is 18 amino acids long. CDR1 and CDR2 (germline): SGHRS, YFSETQ. The chain's CDR3 is CASSLEEAFTATNEKLFF. The CDR3 DNA follows: TGCGCCAGCAGCTTGGAGGAGGCGTTTACTGCAACTAATGAAAAACTGTTTTTT.

The chain carries TRBV7-9 and TRBJ1-2; D is perhaps TRBD1 (5 bases). Germline loops: CDR1 SEHNR, CDR2 FQNEAQ (reference sequence). V was clipped by 5 bases and J by 3 bases, with 16 bases between them. CDR3 length: 15 amino acids. CDR3 bases: TGTGCCAGCAGCCCCCCGGGGGGAAGTTACTATGGCTACACCTTC. It encodes CASSPPGGSYYGYTF.

This clone was counted between two and nine times. The chain employs TRBV30 and TRBJ1-3; tentatively, D is TRBD1 (5 bases). V was pared by 0 bases and J by 2 bases, with 8 bases between. There are 14 residues in the CDR3. Germline V CDR1 and CDR2: GTSNPN, SVGIG (reference sequence). The CDR3 loop is CAWSVRGAGNTIYF. DNA for the CDR3: TGTGCCTGGAGTGTACGGGGGGCTGGAAACACCATATATTTT.

The V gene is TRBV2, the J gene TRBJ1-1, with D hard to call. Germline values: CDR1 SNHLY, CDR2 FYNNEI. The CDR3 consists of 13 residues. V was pared by 3 bases and J by 5 bases, with 10 bases between. In DNA, the CDR3 is TGTGCCAGCAGTGATTCGGGATGGACTGAAGCTTTCTTT. Translating it yields CASSDSGWTEAFF.

The chain joins TRBV16 to TRBJ2-1; D may be TRBD2 (5 bases). Germline V gives CDR1 KGHSY, CDR2 FQNENV. The CDR3 is 14 residues long. V lost 0 bases, J lost 7 bases, and 10 bases lay in between. The CDR3, as DNA: TGTGCCAGCAGCCAATCGGTAGCGTTGAATGAGCAGTTCTTC. Translation: CASSQSVALNEQFF.

V usage is TRBV10-2 and J usage is TRBJ2-5, with TRBD2 identical over 11 bases. CDR1 and CDR2 (germline): WSHSY, SAAADI. This CDR3 region has 15 residues. V dropped 2 bases and J dropped 5; count of bases not matched to a gene: 4. DNA for the CDR3: TGCGCCAGCAGTGAGGCTAGCGGGGGGCGGGAGACCCAGTACTTC. This codes for CASSEASGGRETQYF.

This clone was recorded once. This chain connects TRBV5-6 to TRBJ1-6; 9 bases fit TRBD1. Germline CDR1 is SGHDT and CDR2 is YYEEEE. With 4 bases clipped from V and 10 bases from J, the junction kept 9 bases outside the gene matches. This CDR3 contains 15 residues. The CDR3 sequence: CASSLQGQGASPLHF. CDR3 sequence (DNA): TGTGCCAGCAGCCTCCAGGGACAGGGAGCGTCACCCCTCCACTTT.

The chain recombines TRBV28 with TRBJ2-5, with 12 bases matching TRBD2. V lost 5 bases to trimming and J lost 5 bases; unmatched junction nucleotides: 6. CDR3 size: 15 residues. CDR1 and CDR2 (germline): MDHEN, SYDVKM. In DNA, the CDR3 is TGTGCCAGCAGTCTAGCGGGGGGGGAAACGGAGACCCAGTACTTC. Amino acids: CASSLAGGETETQYF.

This clone was counted a few times. The rearrangement links TRBV6-5 to TRBJ2-1; a weak D match, TRBD1 (5 bases). Germline lookup yields CDR1 MNHEY and CDR2 SVGAGI. The CDR3 extends over 14 amino acids. Trimming took off 10 bases at V and 0 bases at J, with 13 bases between the two ends. The CDR3 nucleotides read TGTGCCACTCAGGACACCCGCTCCTACAATGAGCAGTTCTTC. Protein product: CATQDTRSYNEQFF.

The chain has TRBV15 and TRBJ1-2; D remains ambiguous. The V gene's germline CDR1 is LNHNV and CDR2 YYDKDF (reference sequence). V lost 0 bases, J lost 4 bases, and 12 bases lay in between. The CDR3 runs 15 residues. CDR3 nucleotides: TGTGCCACCAGCAGAGATTTAGCAGTCCTCTATGGCTACACCTTC. Its protein is CATSRDLAVLYGYTF.

The chain carries TRBV2 and TRBJ1-2; maybe TRBD1 (6 bases). Germline V lookup: CDR1 SNHLY, CDR2 FYNNEI. The V end was cut by 5 bases, the J end by 3 bases, with 10 bases between. The CDR3 totals 13 residues. The CDR3 loop reads CASSPGQYYGYTF. The CDR3 DNA sequence: TGTGCCAGCAGTCCTGGACAGTACTATGGCTACACCTTC.

The V gene is TRBV5-4, the J gene TRBJ1-1; 8 bases align to TRBD1. The CDR3 is made up of 15 amino acids. V trimming: 2 bases; J trimming: 5 bases; junction bases outside the gene matches: 8. CDR1 and CDR2 (germline): SGHNT, YYREEE (reference sequence). CDR3 residues: CASSLRQGSSTEAFF. CDR3 sequence (DNA): TGTGCCAGCAGCTTAAGACAGGGGTCGAGTACTGAAGCTTTCTTT.

Comments on this clone: The same CDR3 can be traced to other DNA sequences in this sample. The genes are TRBV9 and TRBJ1-2; TRBD1 agrees at 11 bases. V lost 2 bases to trimming and J lost 3 bases; unmatched junction nucleotides: 3. Per germline, CDR1 SGDLS and CDR2 YYNGEE. The length of the CDR3 is 15 residues. The CDR3 DNA sequence: TGTGCCAGCAGCGTCGGGACAGGGGGGGACTATGGCTACACCTTC. Translated, it gives CASSVGTGGDYGYTF.

This clone was observed once. The rearrangement links TRBV28 to TRBJ1-4; 8 nucleotides agree with TRBD1. With 7 bases clipped from V and 7 bases from J, the junction kept 8 bases outside the gene matches. The germline V gene has CDR1 MDHEN and CDR2 SYDVKM. This CDR3 has 14 amino acids. DNA of the CDR3: TGTGCCAGCACCTACCAGGGGGCGACTGAAAAACTGTTTTTT. It yields the protein CASTYQGATEKLFF.

The V call is TRBV27, the J call TRBJ2-7; TRBD2 might be the D (5 bases). This CDR3 has 12 amino acids. V gave up 5 bases and J gave up 9 bases, with 14 bases separating them. CDR1 and CDR2 from the germline V gene are MNHEY and SMNVEV (reference sequence). DNA for the CDR3: TGTGCCAGCAGTGCTTCGGGGATTGCGCAGTACTTC. Translation: CASSASGIAQYF.

This clone was seen just once. The genes are TRBV7-8 and TRBJ1-4; 7 bases map to TRBD1. The V and J ends lost 5 bases and 4 bases, in that order; junction bases with no gene match: 7. The germline V gene has CDR1 SGHVS and CDR2 FQNEAQ. The CDR3 sequence is 15 residues long. In DNA, the CDR3 is TGTGCCAGCAGCCGCCGACAGGGACGTAATGAAAAACTGTTTTTT. Translated, it gives CASSRRQGRNEKLFF. Full variable domain (rest looked up from reference TRBV7-8 and TRBJ1-4): GAGVSQSPRYKVAKRGQDVALRCDPISGHVSLFWYQQALGQGPEFLTYFQNEAQLDKSGLPSDRFFAERPEGSVSTLKIQRTQQEDSAVYLCASSRRQGRNEKLFFGSGTQLSVL.

This clone was picked up one time. The chain combines TRBV28 with TRBJ1-4, with D uncertain. The germline V and J ends were trimmed by 7 bases and 8 bases, with 23 bases remaining between them. Germline CDR1 and CDR2: MDHEN and SYDVKM. The CDR3 covers 16 residues. CDR3 protein: CASTPQFSANWEKLFF. In DNA, the CDR3 is TGTGCCAGCACCCCCCAGTTCAGCGCCAATTGGGAAAAACTGTTTTTT.

The chain recombines TRBV7-2 with TRBJ1-2, with 7 bases that match TRBD1. CDR3 length equals 14 residues. The germline gives CDR1 SGHTA, CDR2 FQGNSA. V shed 1 base and J 8 bases; nucleotides not matched to a gene: 7. The CDR3 bases are TGTGCCAGCAGCTTAGACATGGTACAGGGGGGCTACACCTTC. Its protein product is CASSLDMVQGGYTF. Full variable domain (outside the CDR3, taken from reference TRBV7-2 and TRBJ1-2): GAGVSQSPSNKVTEKGKDVELRCDPISGHTALYWYRQSLGQGLEFLIYFQGNSAPDKSGLPSDRFSAERTGGSVSTLTIQRTQQEDSAVYLCASSLDMVQGGYTFGSGTRLTVV.

This clone was counted a single time. The CDR3 bases are TGTGCCAGCAGCTTCAGGGGTGCCTTCTTACCCCTCCACTTT. It encodes CASSFRGAFLPLHF. This sequence joins TRBV5-6 and TRBJ1-6, with a weak D call TRBD1 (6 bases). Germline CDR1 and CDR2: SGHDT and YYEEEE. V was trimmed by 2 bases and J by 12 bases, leaving 15 bases between them. CDR3 length: 14 amino acids.

V is TRBV10-2 and J is TRBJ2-2; no clear D gene. Germline-derived CDR1 and CDR2 are WSHSY and SAAADI. Trimming took 10 bases from V and 5 from J, leaving 11 bases between them. CDR3 size: 12 residues. This CDR3 is CATISGTGELFF. As DNA, the CDR3 is TGCGCCACAATCTCCGGGACCGGGGAGCTGTTTTTT.

This chain uses TRBV11-2 with TRBJ1-1; 7 bases are a match to TRBD1. Germline V gene data show CDR1 as SGHAT and CDR2 as FQNNGV. This CDR3 is 18 amino acids long. V shed 0 bases and J 0 bases; nucleotides not matched to a gene: 10. This CDR3 reads CASSLDLTGFVLNTEAFF. The CDR3 coding sequence is TGTGCCAGCAGCTTAGATTTGACAGGGTTTGTTTTGAACACTGAAGCTTTCTTT.

The CDR3 DNA reads TGTGCCAGCAGTTTAGGGTCACCGGGAATTTCACCCCTCCACTTT. This encodes CASSLGSPGISPLHF. The V call is TRBV28, the J call TRBJ1-6; no clear D. Trimming shortened V by 2 bases and J by 9 bases, and 14 bases separated the two germline ends. CDR3 length: 15 residues. CDR1 is MDHEN and CDR2 is SYDVKM in the germline V gene.

J is TRBJ1-6 and V is TRBV6-5, with 8 bases matching TRBD1. The germline V gene has CDR1 MNHEY and CDR2 SVGAGI. Germline trimming cut 2 bases from V and 5 bases from J; bases unmatched to any gene: 2. The CDR3 loop spans 15 amino acids. As DNA, the CDR3 is TGTGCCAGCAGTTACGGGGACAGGAATAATTCACCCCTCCACTTT. This gives the protein CASSYGDRNNSPLHF.